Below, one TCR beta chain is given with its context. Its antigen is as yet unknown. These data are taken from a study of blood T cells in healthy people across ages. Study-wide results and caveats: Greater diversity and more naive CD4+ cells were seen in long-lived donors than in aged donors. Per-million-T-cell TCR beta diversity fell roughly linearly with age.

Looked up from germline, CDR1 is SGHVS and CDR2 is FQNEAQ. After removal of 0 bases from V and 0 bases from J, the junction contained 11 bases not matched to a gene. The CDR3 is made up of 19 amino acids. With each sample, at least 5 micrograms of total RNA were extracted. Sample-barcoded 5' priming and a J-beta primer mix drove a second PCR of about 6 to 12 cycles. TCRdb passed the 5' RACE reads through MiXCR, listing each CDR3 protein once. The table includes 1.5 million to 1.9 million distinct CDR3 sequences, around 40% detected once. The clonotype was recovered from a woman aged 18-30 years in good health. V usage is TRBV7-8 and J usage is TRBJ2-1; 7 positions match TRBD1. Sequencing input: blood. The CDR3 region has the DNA TGTGCCAGCAGCTTAGCGACAGGGCAGGGGAAAAGCTCCTACAATGAGCAGTTCTTC. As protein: CASSLATGQGKSSYNEQFF.